The clone carrying this TCR beta chain was seen many times. V was shortened by 0 bases and J by 1 base, with 9 bases between the two germline ends. This CDR3 has 14 amino acids. Germline loops: CDR1 DFQATT, CDR2 SNEGSKA (reference sequence). Every patient had bone marrow sampled while the disease was active. The library was built from 400 to 500 ng RNA with molecular barcoded adaptors for alpha/delta and beta/gamma chains. MiXCR, run by TCRdb on the reads, gives a single entry per CDR3 protein. The top ten clones hold about 51% of a sample with around 23,000 distinct CDR3 sequences, around a fifth of them seen once. This sample was taken from a study of read filtering for tumor transcriptome and immune sequencing. On the study more broadly: The cohort had about 16 men and 14 to 15 women aged roughly 40 to 90, mean roughly 66 years. TCR-mapped reads were about 4.05 to 11 million with IR-seq versus roughly 80 to 1,300 with RNA-seq. After DNase treatment, RNA was made into whole-transcriptome libraries.

The TCR comes from a donor aged 40 or older with multiple myeloma. The chain links TRBV20-1 to TRBJ2-5; a possible D gene is TRBD2 (5 bases). The sample was a population of CD138-negative cells sorted from bone marrow. This CDR3 is CSARERRLQETQYF. In nucleotides, the CDR3 is TGCAGTGCTAGAGAAAGGAGGCTCCAAGAGACCCAGTACTTC.